This TCR beta chain was captured by sequencing in a study of Graves' ophthalmopathy and Graves' hyperthyroidism. This CDR3 spans 14 amino acids. The germline CDR1 and CDR2 sequences are MNHEY and SVGEGT. Trimming left V 2 bases short and J 3 bases short, with 8 bases between. Pregnancy or lactation, uncontrolled infections and other autoimmune diseases were grounds for excluding patients. TCR beta CDR3 amplification used RNA transcripts. RT-PCR in the first round used HTBI primers; a second-round multiplex PCR followed. In TCRdb, the multiplex PCR reads were re-called with MiXCR into one record per CDR3 protein. Altogether almost 400,000 distinct CDR3 sequences are present, around 18% being singletons, with the ten largest covering 1.5% to 2%. General study findings and limits: Using 13 signatures, a model distinguished ophthalmopathy from stable hyperthyroidism, reaching around 88% sensitivity and 70% to 83% specificity.

This clonotype has at least ten counts. Its antigen is undetermined. This receptor was taken from a woman aged 18-29 years with Graves' ophthalmopathy. V gene TRBV6-2 or TRBV6-3 combines with J gene TRBJ1-5, with D tentatively TRBD1 (6 bases). What was sequenced was peripheral blood. The CDR3 loop reads CASSYPGDNQPQHF. The DNA for the CDR3 is TGTGCCAGCAGTTACCCAGGGGACAATCAGCCCCAGCATTTT.